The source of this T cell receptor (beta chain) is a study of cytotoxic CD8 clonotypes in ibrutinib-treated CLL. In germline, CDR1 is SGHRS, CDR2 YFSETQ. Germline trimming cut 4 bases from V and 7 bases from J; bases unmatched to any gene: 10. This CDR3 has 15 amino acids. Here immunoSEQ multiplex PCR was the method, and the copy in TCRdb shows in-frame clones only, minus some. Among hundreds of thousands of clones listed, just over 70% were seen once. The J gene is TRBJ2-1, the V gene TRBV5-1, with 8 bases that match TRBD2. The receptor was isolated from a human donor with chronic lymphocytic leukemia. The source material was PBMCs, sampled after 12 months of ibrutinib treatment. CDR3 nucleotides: TGCGCCAGCAGCGCGGGAGGCAACTTTTTAAATGAGCAGTTCTTC. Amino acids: CASSAGGNFLNEQFF.